These 9 T cell receptor beta chains originate from one sample sequenced in a study of T cell responses to AZD1222 COVID-19 vaccine (dated by TCRdb to the early 2020s). Preparation of the library involved the immunoSEQ multiplex PCR assay. The table comes from immuneACCESS by way of TCRdb, which keeps in-frame sequences with V and J called. Part of the clones is missing from these tables; in studies checked, under half for an unresolved V gene and the rest for unknown reasons. The sample table contains about 96,000 clones; only one count was recorded for roughly 90% of them. Of the sample, about a quarter falls within the top ten clones. The time point label on this specimen signifies: baseline before first vaccination. Material: peripheral blood, obtained on day 0 of AZD1222 vaccination. All receptors come from an adult in good health.

The rearrangement uses TRBV11-2 and TRBJ2-1, with D uncertain. The CDR3 consists of 17 residues. The germline V gene has CDR1 SGHAT and CDR2 FQNNGV. V was trimmed by 1 base and J by 7 bases, leaving 20 bases between them. CDR3 bases: TGTGCCAGCAGCTTAGTTTTGGTCCCAAAAAGACCTAATGAGCAGTTCTTC. Its translation is CASSLVLVPKRPNEQFF.

V is TRBV6-5 and J is TRBJ1-3; tentative D call: TRBD1 (6 bases). Germline V gives CDR1 MNHEY, CDR2 SVGAGI. CDR3 length equals 14 residues. Trimming cost V 5 bases and J 0 bases, with 8 bases left between them. For the CDR3, the DNA is TGTGCCAGCAGTACGACAGGCTCTGGAAACACCATATATTTT. This encodes CASSTTGSGNTIYF.

V usage is TRBV20-1 and J usage is TRBJ1-2; D remains ambiguous. Germline V gene lookup returns CDR1 DFQATT and CDR2 SNEGSKA (reference sequence). The V gene lost 0 bases and the J gene lost 11 bases, with 7 bases spanning the gap. There are 10 residues in the CDR3. The CDR3 loop is CSARDMSYTF. For the CDR3, the DNA is TGCAGTGCTAGAGACATGTCGTACACCTTC.

This clone turned up a few times. The gene calls are TRBV4-1 and TRBJ1-4; 11 bases agree with TRBD1. Trimming at V came to 3 bases and at J to 8 bases, leaving 5 bases not matched to a gene. The CDR3 runs 15 residues. CDR1 is MGHRA and CDR2 is YSYEKL in the germline V gene. The CDR3 loop is CASSHGTGGREKLFF. In nucleotides, the CDR3 is TGCGCCAGCAGCCATGGGACAGGGGGGCGAGAAAAACTGTTTTTT.

The chain employs TRBV19 and TRBJ1-3; D remains ambiguous. Germline V CDR1 and CDR2: LNHDA, SQIVND (reference sequence). The CDR3 is 15 amino acids. Trimming cost V 4 bases and J 0 bases, with 10 bases left between them. CDR3 sequence: CASSTTGLSGNTIYF. The CDR3 coding sequence is TGTGCCAGTAGTACCACCGGCCTCTCTGGAAACACCATATATTTT.

This sequence joins TRBV19 and TRBJ2-3; TRBD1 aligns across 7 bases. Looked up from germline, CDR1 is LNHDA and CDR2 is SQIVND (reference sequence). The V segment lost 6 bases and the J segment 3 bases; nucleotides outside the gene matches: 12. This CDR3 is built from 16 residues. Here the CDR3 DNA reads TGTGCCAGTAGCTCCCGCGTCCGGGACAGAACAGATACGCAGTATTTT. It yields the protein CASSSRVRDRTDTQYF.

This clone occurred once. The J gene is TRBJ2-7, the V gene TRBV6-5; D might be TRBD1 (6 bases). The CDR3 extends over 12 amino acids. The germline gives CDR1 MNHEY, CDR2 SVGAGI. The germline V and J ends were trimmed by 6 bases and 5 bases, with 11 bases remaining between them. The chain's CDR3 is CASSYNRDEQYF. The CDR3 nucleotides are TGTGCCAGCAGCTATAACAGGGACGAGCAGTACTTC.

This chain uses TRBV7-3 with TRBJ2-3, with TRBD2 matching 14 bases. Germline V gene lookup returns CDR1 SGHTA and CDR2 FQGTGA. The CDR3 consists of 18 residues. V lost 2 bases to trimming and J lost 4 bases; unmatched junction nucleotides: 8. The CDR3 bases are TGTGCCAGCAGCTTAGCGGGACTAGCGGGAGAATTGGCAGATACGCAGTATTTT. This encodes CASSLAGLAGELADTQYF.

The V and J genes are TRBV24-1 and TRBJ1-5; 8 positions agree with TRBD1. CDR3 size: 16 residues. V trimming: 10 bases; J trimming: 2 bases; junction bases outside the gene matches: 12. Germline CDR1 KGHDR, CDR2 SFDVKD. CDR3: CATSDYRGTRNQPQHF. The CDR3 DNA is TGTGCCACAAGCGACTACAGGGGGACCCGCAATCAGCCCCAGCATTTT.